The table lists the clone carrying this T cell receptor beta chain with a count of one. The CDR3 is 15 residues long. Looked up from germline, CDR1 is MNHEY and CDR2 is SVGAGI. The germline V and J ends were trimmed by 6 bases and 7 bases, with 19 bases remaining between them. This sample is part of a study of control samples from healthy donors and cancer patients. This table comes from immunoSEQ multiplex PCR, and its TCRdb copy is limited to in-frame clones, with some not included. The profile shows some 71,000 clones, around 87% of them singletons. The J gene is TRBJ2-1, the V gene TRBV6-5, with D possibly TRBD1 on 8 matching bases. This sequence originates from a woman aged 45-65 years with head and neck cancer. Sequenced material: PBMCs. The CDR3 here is CASSRPNRGGNEQFF. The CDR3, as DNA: TGTGCCAGCAGCCGACCTAACAGGGGGGGTAATGAGCAGTTCTTC.